Each of the 17 T cell receptor beta chains below was sequenced from the same sample in a study of cytomegalovirus exposure and HLA in healthy donors. With 60 Vbeta and 13 Jbeta primers, the PCR was carried out. Sequencing was performed with immunoSEQ multiplex PCR; in TCRdb, only in-frame clones are kept and a portion is missing. The sample gives around 200,000 clones, around 86% of which show up once; about 10% is in the top ten. Material for sequencing was PBMCs. The receptors stem from a woman between 50 and 59 years old in good health and CMV-seropositive.

V and J are TRBV28 and TRBJ2-5, with D possibly matching TRBD2 (6 bases). This CDR3 contains 13 residues. V gave up 3 bases and J gave up 3 bases, with 8 bases separating them. Germline loops: CDR1 MDHEN, CDR2 SYDVKM. CDR3 residues: CASSLEGKETQYF. The CDR3 nucleotides read TGTGCCAGCAGTTTGGAGGGGAAAGAGACCCAGTACTTC. The full variable domain, rest sourced from reference TRBV28 and TRBJ2-5, is DVKVTQSSRYLVKRTGEKVFLECVQDMDHENMFWYRQDPGLGLRLIYFSYDVKMKEKGDIPEGYSVSREKKERFSLILESASTNQTSMYLCASSLEGKETQYFGPGTRLLVL.

The rearrangement uses TRBV7-6 and TRBJ1-2; TRBD1 matches at 12 bases. The CDR3 runs 16 residues. Germline CDR1 is SGHVS and CDR2 is FNYEAQ. With 5 bases clipped from V and 4 bases from J, the junction kept 8 bases outside the gene matches. CDR3 region: CASSGGDRGRPYGYTF. The CDR3 region has the DNA TGTGCCAGCAGCGGAGGGGACAGGGGGCGGCCCTATGGCTACACCTTC.

This sequence joins TRBV4-1 and TRBJ2-5; 9 bases are a match to TRBD1. V shed 4 bases and J 5 bases; nucleotides not matched to a gene: 8. This CDR3 is 15 amino acids long. Per the germline V gene, CDR1 is MGHRA and CDR2 is YSYEKL. The CDR3 reads CASSRTGVGGETQYF. The CDR3 DNA reads as TGCGCCAGCAGCCGGACAGGGGTGGGTGGTGAGACCCAGTACTTC.

The J gene is TRBJ2-1, the V gene TRBV2; 10 positions agree with TRBD2. The CDR3 is 15 amino acids. J was trimmed by 7 bases and V by 8 bases; bases with no gene match: 11. Per the germline V gene, CDR1 is SNHLY and CDR2 is FYNNEI. CDR3 sequence reads: CASRMELAGVNEQFF. Written as DNA, the CDR3 is TGTGCCAGCCGAATGGAGCTAGCGGGGGTTAATGAGCAGTTCTTC. Looking up the rest from reference TRBV2 and TRBJ2-1 gives the full variable domain: EPEVTQTPSHQVTQMGQEVILRCVPISNHLYFYWYRQILGQKVEFLVSFYNNEISEKSEIFDDQFSVERPDGSNFTLKIRSTKLEDSAMYFCASRMELAGVNEQFFGPGTRLTVL.

The chain is built from TRBV5-4 and TRBJ2-1; TRBD2 matches 8 bases. This CDR3 spans 13 amino acids. With 4 bases clipped from V and 7 bases from J, the junction kept 4 bases outside the gene matches. Looked up from germline, CDR1 is SGHNT and CDR2 is YYREEE (reference sequence). The CDR3 DNA is TGTGCCAGCAGCGCGGGAGGTGCGAATGAGCAGTTCTTC. The encoded protein is CASSAGGANEQFF.

This clone appeared once. The rearrangement uses TRBV5-1 and TRBJ2-1; D is undetermined. Trimming took off 0 bases at V and 1 base at J, with 8 bases between the two ends. Germline CDR1 and CDR2: SGHRS and YFSETQ. The length of the CDR3 is 15 residues. CDR3 loop: CASSLGALSYNEQFF. As DNA, the CDR3 is TGCGCCAGCAGCTTGGGGGCCTTGTCCTACAATGAGCAGTTCTTC. The full variable domain, completed using reference TRBV5-1 and TRBJ2-1, is KAGVTQTPRYLIKTRGQQVTLSCSPISGHRSVSWYQQTPGQGLQFLFEYFSETQRNKGNFPGRFSGRQFSNSRSEMNVSTLELGDSALYLCASSLGALSYNEQFFGPGTRLTVL.

The chain has TRBV4-2 and TRBJ1-6, with TRBD1 as a possible D gene (5 bases). CDR1 is LGHNA and CDR2 is YNFKEQ in the germline V gene. The length of the CDR3 is 18 residues. V was clipped by 0 bases and J by 5 bases, with 17 bases between them. The CDR3 loop is CASSQEGFGGWDNSPLHF. As DNA, the CDR3 is TGTGCCAGCAGCCAAGAAGGGTTCGGGGGTTGGGATAATTCACCCCTCCACTTT.

The V and J genes are TRBV29-1 and TRBJ1-5; 8 bases agree with TRBD1. Germline CDR1 is SQVTM and CDR2 is ANQGSEA. The V segment lost 5 bases and the J segment 3 bases; nucleotides outside the gene matches: 12. The CDR3 is made up of 16 amino acids. CDR3 coding DNA: TGCAGCGTTCGGTGGGCCACGGGACAGGACAATCAGCCCCAGCATTTT. It translates to CSVRWATGQDNQPQHF.

This sequence joins TRBV6-5 and TRBJ1-1, with unresolved D. The CDR3 spans 13 residues. Looked up from germline, CDR1 is MNHEY and CDR2 is SVGAGI. Trimming took 3 bases from V and 5 from J, leaving 10 bases between them. The DNA of the CDR3 is TGTGCCAGCAGTTATCCGGGGAATACTGAAGCTTTCTTT. Its translation: CASSYPGNTEAFF.

J is TRBJ2-1 and V is TRBV7-9, with TRBD2 as a possible D gene (5 bases). Looked up from germline, CDR1 is SEHNR and CDR2 is FQNEAQ (reference sequence). Deletions cut 3 bases from V and 3 bases from J, with 6 bases between. CDR3 length: 13 residues. Written as DNA, the CDR3 is TGTGCCAGCAGCTTCACTAGCTACAATGAGCAGTTCTTC. This sequence encodes CASSFTSYNEQFF.

This chain connects TRBV5-1 to TRBJ1-6; no clear D gene. V lost 0 bases and J 6 bases, leaving 7 bases between the germline ends. The CDR3 consists of 14 residues. Looked up from germline, CDR1 is SGHRS and CDR2 is YFSETQ. The CDR3: CASSLGPGNSPLHF. For the CDR3, the DNA is TGCGCCAGCAGCTTGGGCCCCGGTAATTCACCCCTCCACTTT.

This clone was counted only a few times. The DNA for the CDR3 is TGCGCCAGCAGCCAAGATACGGAGAGGACTGAAGCTTTCTTT. As protein: CASSQDTERTEAFF. V is TRBV4-1 and J is TRBJ1-1; the D is unclear. CDR1 is MGHRA and CDR2 is YSYEKL in the germline V gene. The CDR3 covers 14 residues. Trimming stripped 0 bases from V and 5 bases from J, with 10 bases between.

The J gene is TRBJ2-7, the V gene TRBV15, with 12 bases lining up with TRBD2. There are 15 residues in the CDR3. The trim removed 1 base at V and 5 bases at J, leaving 3 bases unmatched. Per the germline V gene, CDR1 is LNHNV and CDR2 is YYDKDF (reference sequence). The CDR3 nucleotides are TGTGCCACCAGCAGAGTACTAGCGGGGGGAGACGAGCAGTACTTC. Translating gives CATSRVLAGGDEQYF.

The chain links TRBV6-1 to TRBJ2-1; TRBD1 is a possible D gene (6 bases). The germline V gene has CDR1 MNHNS and CDR2 SASEGT. Trimming stripped 4 bases from V and 10 bases from J, with 17 bases between. The CDR3 totals 14 residues. The CDR3 DNA is TGTGCCAGCAGTGCCCAGTACAGGGAAAGCGAGCAGTTCTTC. Translating it yields CASSAQYRESEQFF.

This chain uses TRBV4-2 with TRBJ1-2, with 7 positions matching TRBD1. Germline assignment: CDR1 LGHNA and CDR2 YNFKEQ. J lost 6 bases, V lost 4 bases, and 14 bases had no gene match. The CDR3 runs 16 residues. The CDR3 loop reads CASSPLTQGPKDGYTF. The CDR3 region has the DNA TGTGCCAGCAGCCCCCTGACACAGGGGCCTAAGGATGGCTACACCTTC.

In its sample, this clone was seen a few times. The chain joins TRBV5-6 to TRBJ2-1; D is perhaps TRBD2 (6 bases). The V gene lost 4 bases and the J gene lost 4 bases, with 21 bases spanning the gap. Looked up from germline, CDR1 is SGHDT and CDR2 is YYEEEE. There are 17 residues in the CDR3. The CDR3 loop reads CASSHPASVWGYNEQFF. The CDR3 DNA reads as TGTGCCAGCAGCCACCCCGCTAGCGTTTGGGGTTACAATGAGCAGTTCTTC. Full variable domain (outside the CDR3, taken from reference TRBV5-6 and TRBJ2-1): DAGVTQSPTHLIKTRGQQVTLRCSPKSGHDTVSWYQQALGQGPQFIFQYYEEEERQRGNFPDRFSGHQFPNYSSELNVNALLLGDSALYLCASSHPASVWGYNEQFFGPGTRLTVL.

The rearrangement uses TRBV4-1 and TRBJ2-7, with D possibly being TRBD1 (5 bases). The CDR3 has 15 amino acids. CDR1 is MGHRA, CDR2 YSYEKL, per germline. The V end was cut by 1 base, the J end by 1 base, with 11 bases between. The CDR3: CASSQVSTASYEQYF. The CDR3 bases are TGCGCCAGCAGCCAAGTCTCGACAGCTTCCTACGAGCAGTACTTC.